A selection of T cell receptor beta chains follows, all from one sample in a study of cytomegalovirus exposure and HLA in healthy donors. Assay used: immunoSEQ multiplex PCR; TCRdb lists only in-frame clones, some missing. This sample carries roughly 150,000 clones, approximately 82% of them seen once, and the ten largest clones take 25% to 30%. Material for sequencing was PBMCs. These receptors were taken from a man younger than 40 in good health and CMV-seropositive. CDR3s include the opening cysteine and the closing phenylalanine or tryptophan. A D gene is named only where the DNA matches it firmly. The size of a clone is reported for some rows only, either as once, few or many, or as a class for expanded clones.

CDR3nt: TGTGCCAGCAAAGGACAGACCCAAGAGACCCAGTACTTC
CDR3aa: CASKGQTQETQYF
abundance: -
j_gene: TRBJ2-5
v_gene: TRBV9
d_gene: -

CDR3nt: TGTGCCAGCACCCAGGGCAGACAGAATGTGGGAGCTTTCTTT
CDR3aa: CASTQGRQNVGAFF
abundance: -
j_gene: TRBJ1-1
v_gene: TRBV11-2
d_gene: -

CDR3nt: TGTGCCAGCATCCTGGGAGGCAGGGTTAAAGGCTACACCTTC
CDR3aa: CASILGGRVKGYTF
abundance: -
j_gene: TRBJ1-2
v_gene: TRBV2
d_gene: -

CDR3nt: TGTGCCACCAGCGGATTTTGGACAGGGGAGACTAACTATGGCTACACCTTC
CDR3aa: CATSGFWTGETNYGYTF
abundance: few
j_gene: TRBJ1-2
v_gene: TRBV15
d_gene: TRBD1

CDR3nt: TGCGCCAGCAGCTTTGGGGCGGCCTCCGCGGAGACCCAGTACTTC
CDR3aa: CASSFGAASAETQYF
abundance: once
j_gene: TRBJ2-5
v_gene: TRBV5-1
d_gene: -

CDR3nt: TGTGCCAGCAGCCCGCGGACTAGCGGGAAGACCGGGGAGCTGTTTTTT
CDR3aa: CASSPRTSGKTGELFF
abundance: -
j_gene: TRBJ2-2
v_gene: TRBV9
d_gene: TRBD2

CDR3nt: TGTGCCAGCAGCTTAATCGGGAGGGGGGCAGATACGCAGTATTTT
CDR3aa: CASSLIGRGADTQYF
abundance: -
j_gene: TRBJ2-3
v_gene: TRBV7-2
d_gene: TRBD2

CDR3nt: TGTGCCAGCAGCCAGGCGGGACAGACCCTATATAATTCACCCCTCCACTTT
CDR3aa: CASSQAGQTLYNSPLHF
abundance: -
j_gene: TRBJ1-6
v_gene: TRBV4-2
d_gene: TRBD1

CDR3nt: TGTGCCAGCAGTTCCTTCGGGCGGGGGGGCTCCAATGAGCAGTTCTTC
CDR3aa: CASSSFGRGGSNEQFF
abundance: -
j_gene: TRBJ2-1
v_gene: TRBV5-6
d_gene: TRBD2

CDR3nt: TGTGCCAGCTCACCTGGCCGGGACAGGGTACATACGCAGTATTTT
CDR3aa: CASSPGRDRVHTQYF
abundance: once
j_gene: TRBJ2-3
v_gene: TRBV18
d_gene: TRBD1

CDR3nt: TGTGCCAGTAGGTCAGGGCCGATATCCATTTTGTTTACCGGGGAGCTGTTTTTT
CDR3aa: CASRSGPISILFTGELFF
abundance: many
j_gene: TRBJ2-2
v_gene: TRBV19
d_gene: -

CDR3nt: TGTGCCAGCAGTGAAGAGGCAGGCTATGGCTACACCTTC
CDR3aa: CASSEEAGYGYTF
abundance: few
j_gene: TRBJ1-2
v_gene: TRBV2
d_gene: -

CDR3nt: TGTGCCAGCAGCTTAGTCGCGGGGTGGGGTGAGCAGTTCTTC
CDR3aa: CASSLVAGWGEQFF
abundance: -
j_gene: TRBJ2-1
v_gene: TRBV11-2
d_gene: -

CDR3nt: TGTGCCAGCAGCCCGGACAGGGAAAGCTCCTACGAGCAGTACTTC
CDR3aa: CASSPDRESSYEQYF
abundance: once
j_gene: TRBJ2-7
v_gene: TRBV11-2
d_gene: TRBD1

CDR3nt: TGTGCCAGCTTTCTGCAGGGGGCAGATACGCAGTATTTT
CDR3aa: CASFLQGADTQYF
abundance: -
j_gene: TRBJ2-3
v_gene: TRBV5-4
d_gene: TRBD1

CDR3nt: TGCGCCAGCAGCTCGGGACAGGCCCTTAACTCTGGAAACACCATATATTTT
CDR3aa: CASSSGQALNSGNTIYF
abundance: -
j_gene: TRBJ1-3
v_gene: TRBV5-1
d_gene: TRBD1

CDR3nt: TGTGCCAGCTCACCGCAGCGGGGGGAAGAGACCCAGTACTTC
CDR3aa: CASSPQRGEETQYF
abundance: -
j_gene: TRBJ2-5
v_gene: TRBV18
d_gene: TRBD2